The 6 T cell receptor beta chains listed next were all sequenced from one sample in a study of blood T cell repertoires in COVID-19. TCRdb's table, derived via immunoSEQ multiplex PCR, lists solely in-frame clones and lacks some. The table has 70,000 to 75,000 clones, about 84% seen once. Sequencing was done on a sample of peripheral blood. The receptors derive from an older woman with acute or convalescent COVID-19.

The table lists this clone with a count of one. Here the CDR3 DNA reads TGTGCCAGTAGAATTACAGTGAACACTGAAGCTTTCTTT. Protein sequence: CASRITVNTEAFF. The V and J genes are TRBV19 and TRBJ1-1; D remains ambiguous. CDR3 length: 13 amino acids. V was clipped by 6 bases and J by 0 bases, with 8 bases between them. From germline, CDR1 is LNHDA and CDR2 SQIVND (reference sequence).

The V call is TRBV25-1, the J call TRBJ2-2; 9 bases fit TRBD1. The germline V gene has CDR1 MGHDK and CDR2 SYGVNS. The CDR3 runs to 16 residues. J lost 0 bases, V lost 4 bases, and 3 bases had no gene match. The CDR3 sequence: CASSARTGANTGELFF. The CDR3 DNA sequence: TGTGCCAGCAGTGCCAGGACAGGGGCGAACACCGGGGAGCTGTTTTTT.

This rearrangement joins TRBV7-8 to TRBJ1-3; 12 nucleotides match TRBD1. Germline values: CDR1 SGHVS, CDR2 FQNEAQ. The J segment lost 4 bases and the V segment lost 5 bases, leaving 6 bases of the junction unmatched. This CDR3 contains 16 residues. CDR3 loop: CASSGWDRGPGNTIYF. DNA for the CDR3: TGTGCCAGCAGCGGATGGGACAGGGGGCCGGGAAACACCATATATTTT.

This sequence joins TRBV5-6 and TRBJ1-6; D ambiguous. V dropped 1 base and J dropped 10 bases, with 6 bases sitting between them. The CDR3 length is 12 residues. The germline V gene encodes CDR1 SGHDT and CDR2 YYEEEE. The CDR3 region is CASSLIRSPLHF. In DNA, the CDR3 is TGTGCCAGCAGCTTGATTCGGTCACCCCTCCACTTT.

The V gene is TRBV2, the J gene TRBJ1-5; 7 bases are shared with TRBD1. Germline lookup yields CDR1 SNHLY and CDR2 FYNNEI. The trim removed 5 bases at V and 6 bases at J, leaving 7 bases unmatched. The CDR3 extends over 14 amino acids. CDR3 protein: CASSTGDKGQPQHF. The DNA of the CDR3 is TGTGCCAGCAGTACAGGGGATAAGGGTCAGCCCCAGCATTTT.

This chain links TRBV7-2 with TRBJ2-3, with D maybe TRBD1 (6 bases). This CDR3 is 15 amino acids long. The germline V gene has CDR1 SGHTA and CDR2 FQGNSA. V lost 8 bases, J lost 0 bases, and 15 bases lay in between. The CDR3 loop reads CASRRRQGSTDTQYF. CDR3 sequence (DNA): TGTGCCAGCCGTCGTAGGCAGGGGAGCACAGATACGCAGTATTTT.